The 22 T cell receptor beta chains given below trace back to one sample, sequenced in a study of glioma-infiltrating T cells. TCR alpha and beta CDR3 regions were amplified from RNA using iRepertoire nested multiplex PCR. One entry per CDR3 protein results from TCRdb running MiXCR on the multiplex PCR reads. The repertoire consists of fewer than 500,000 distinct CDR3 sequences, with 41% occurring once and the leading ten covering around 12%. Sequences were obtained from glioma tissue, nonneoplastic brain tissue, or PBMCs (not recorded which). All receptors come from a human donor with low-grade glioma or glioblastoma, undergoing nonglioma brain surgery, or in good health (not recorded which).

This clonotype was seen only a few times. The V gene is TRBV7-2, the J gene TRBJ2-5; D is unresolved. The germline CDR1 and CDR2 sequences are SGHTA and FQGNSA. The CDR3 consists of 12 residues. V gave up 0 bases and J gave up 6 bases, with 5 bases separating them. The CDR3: CASSLAEQTQYF. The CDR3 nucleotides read TGTGCCAGCAGCTTAGCGGAACAGACCCAGTACTTC.

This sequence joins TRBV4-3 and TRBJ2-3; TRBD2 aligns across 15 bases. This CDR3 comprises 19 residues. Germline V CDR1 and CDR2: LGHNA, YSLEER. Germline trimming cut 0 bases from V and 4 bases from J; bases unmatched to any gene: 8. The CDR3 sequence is CASSQDPLGLAGGADTQYF. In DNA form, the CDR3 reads TGCGCCAGCAGCCAAGATCCTTTGGGACTAGCGGGAGGAGCAGATACGCAGTATTTT.

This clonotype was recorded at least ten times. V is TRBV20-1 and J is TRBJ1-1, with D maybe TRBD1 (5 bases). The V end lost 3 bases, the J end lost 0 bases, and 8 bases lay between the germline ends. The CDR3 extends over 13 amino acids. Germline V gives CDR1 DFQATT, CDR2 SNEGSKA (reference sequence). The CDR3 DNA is TGCAGTGCTAGGATACAGGTGAACACTGAAGCTTTCTTT. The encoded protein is CSARIQVNTEAFF.

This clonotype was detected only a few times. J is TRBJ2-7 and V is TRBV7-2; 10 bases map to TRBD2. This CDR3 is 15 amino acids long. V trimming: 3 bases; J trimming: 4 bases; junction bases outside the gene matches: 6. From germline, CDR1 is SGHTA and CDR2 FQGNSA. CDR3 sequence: CASSLASGRTYEQYF. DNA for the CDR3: TGTGCCAGCAGCTTGGCTAGCGGGAGAACGTACGAGCAGTACTTC.

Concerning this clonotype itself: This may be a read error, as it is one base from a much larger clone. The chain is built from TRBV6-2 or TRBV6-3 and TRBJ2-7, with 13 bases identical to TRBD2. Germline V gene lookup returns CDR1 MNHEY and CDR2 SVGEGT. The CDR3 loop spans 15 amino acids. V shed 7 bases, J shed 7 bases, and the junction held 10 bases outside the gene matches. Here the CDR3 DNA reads TGTGCCAGCAACGAACTAGCGGGAGGGAGCAATGAGCAGTACTTC. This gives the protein CASNELAGGSNEQYF.

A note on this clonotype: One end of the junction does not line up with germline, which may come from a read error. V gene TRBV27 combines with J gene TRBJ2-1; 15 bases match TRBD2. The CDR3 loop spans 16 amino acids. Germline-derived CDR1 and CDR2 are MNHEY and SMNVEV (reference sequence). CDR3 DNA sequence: TGTGCCAGCAGCGTCGGACTAGCGGGAGGGATCCATGAGCGGTTCTTC. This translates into CASSVGLAGGIHERFF.

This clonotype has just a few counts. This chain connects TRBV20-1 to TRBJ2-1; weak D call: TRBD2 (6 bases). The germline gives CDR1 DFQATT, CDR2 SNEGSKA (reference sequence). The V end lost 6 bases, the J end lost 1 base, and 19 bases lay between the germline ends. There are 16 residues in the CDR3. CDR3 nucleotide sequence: TGCAGTGCGCCCAACATGGGGGGTGCGTCCTACAATGAGCAGTTCTTC. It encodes CSAPNMGGASYNEQFF.

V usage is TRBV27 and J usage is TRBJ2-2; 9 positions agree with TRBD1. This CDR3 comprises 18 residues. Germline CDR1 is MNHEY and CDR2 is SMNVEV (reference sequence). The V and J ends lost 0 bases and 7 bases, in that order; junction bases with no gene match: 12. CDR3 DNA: TGTGCCAGCAGTTTATCGGGACAGGGCCCCTTTAGTATCGGGGAGCTGTTTTTT. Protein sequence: CASSLSGQGPFSIGELFF.

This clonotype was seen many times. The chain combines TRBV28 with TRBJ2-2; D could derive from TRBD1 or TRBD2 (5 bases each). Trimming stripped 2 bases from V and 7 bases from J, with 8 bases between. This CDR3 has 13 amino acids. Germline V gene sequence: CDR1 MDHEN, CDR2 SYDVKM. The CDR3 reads CASSLNGGGELFF. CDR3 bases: TGTGCCAGCAGTTTAAATGGGGGCGGGGAGCTGTTTTTT.

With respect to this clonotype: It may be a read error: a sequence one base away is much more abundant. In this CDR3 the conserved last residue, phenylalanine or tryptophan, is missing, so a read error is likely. CDR3 sequence reads: CASSGGQMYGYTI. The CDR3 DNA reads TGTGCCAGCAGTGGGGGACAGATGTATGGCTACACCATC. This chain joins TRBV25-1 and TRBJ1-2; 7 nucleotides match TRBD1. Per the germline V gene, CDR1 is MGHDK and CDR2 is SYGVNS. V lost 4 bases and J lost 5; bases outside the gene matches: 4. There are 13 residues in the CDR3.

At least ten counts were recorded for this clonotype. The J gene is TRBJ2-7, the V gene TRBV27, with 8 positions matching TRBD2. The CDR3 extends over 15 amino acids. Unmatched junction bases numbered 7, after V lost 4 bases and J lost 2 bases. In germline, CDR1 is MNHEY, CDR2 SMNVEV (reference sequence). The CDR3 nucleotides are TGTGCCAGCAGTTACTTAGCGGGAACCACCTACGAGCAGTACTTC. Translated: CASSYLAGTTYEQYF.

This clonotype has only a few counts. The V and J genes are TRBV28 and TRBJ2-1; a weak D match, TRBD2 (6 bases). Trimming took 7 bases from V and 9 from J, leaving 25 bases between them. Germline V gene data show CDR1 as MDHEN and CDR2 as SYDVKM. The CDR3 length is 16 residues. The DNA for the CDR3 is TGTGCCAGCAACCCTAGCCGGGACGGGGACTTCTTTGAGCAGTTCTTC. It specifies CASNPSRDGDFFEQFF.

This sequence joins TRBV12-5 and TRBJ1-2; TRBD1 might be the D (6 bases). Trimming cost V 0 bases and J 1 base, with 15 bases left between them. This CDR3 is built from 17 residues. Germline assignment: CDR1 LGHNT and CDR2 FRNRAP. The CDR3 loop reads CASGLVVRQAINYGYTF. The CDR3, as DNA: TGTGCTAGTGGTTTGGTAGTCAGACAGGCGATTAACTATGGCTACACCTTC.

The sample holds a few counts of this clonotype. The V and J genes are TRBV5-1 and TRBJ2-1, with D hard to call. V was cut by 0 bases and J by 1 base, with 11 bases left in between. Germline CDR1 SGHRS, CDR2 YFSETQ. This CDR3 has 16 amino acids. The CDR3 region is CASSLAPGASYNEQFF. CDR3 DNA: TGCGCCAGCAGCTTGGCTCCGGGCGCTTCCTACAATGAGCAGTTCTTC.

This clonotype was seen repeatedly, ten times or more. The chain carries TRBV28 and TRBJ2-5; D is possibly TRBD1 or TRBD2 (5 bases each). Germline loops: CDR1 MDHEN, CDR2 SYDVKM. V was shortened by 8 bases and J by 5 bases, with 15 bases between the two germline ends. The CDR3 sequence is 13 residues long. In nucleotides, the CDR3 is TGTGCCAGCCTCAGACTTGAGGGGGAGACCCAGTACTTC. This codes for CASLRLEGETQYF.

The CDR3 DNA reads TGTGCCAGCAGCTTAGACGGGACAGGGAGGCCAGATACGCAGTATTTT. Translated: CASSLDGTGRPDTQYF. The J gene is TRBJ2-3, the V gene TRBV11-3, with TRBD1 matching over 9 bases. The CDR3 has 16 residues. V lost 0 bases to trimming and J lost 4 bases; unmatched junction nucleotides: 5. Germline V gives CDR1 SGHNT, CDR2 YENEEA.

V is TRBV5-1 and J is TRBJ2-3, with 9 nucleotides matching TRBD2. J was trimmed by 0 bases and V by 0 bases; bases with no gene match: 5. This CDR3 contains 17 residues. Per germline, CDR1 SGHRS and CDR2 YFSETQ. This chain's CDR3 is CASSLGATSGSTDTQYF. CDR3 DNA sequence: TGCGCCAGCAGCTTGGGGGCGACTAGCGGTAGCACAGATACGCAGTATTTT.

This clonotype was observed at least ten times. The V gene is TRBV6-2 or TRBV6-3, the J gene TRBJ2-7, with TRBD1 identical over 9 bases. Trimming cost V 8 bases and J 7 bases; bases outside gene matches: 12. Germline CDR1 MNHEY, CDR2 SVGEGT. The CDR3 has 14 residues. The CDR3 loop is CASDLGTGPMEQYF. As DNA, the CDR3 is TGTGCCAGCGACCTGGGGACAGGGCCTATGGAGCAGTACTTC.

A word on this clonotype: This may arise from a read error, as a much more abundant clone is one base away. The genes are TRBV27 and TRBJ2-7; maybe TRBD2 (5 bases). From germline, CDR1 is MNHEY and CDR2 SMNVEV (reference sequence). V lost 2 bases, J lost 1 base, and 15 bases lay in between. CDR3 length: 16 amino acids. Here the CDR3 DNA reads TGTGCCAGCAGTTTAACCAGGAGAGGGTCGTCCTACGAGCAGTACTTC. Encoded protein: CASSLTRRGSSYEQYF.

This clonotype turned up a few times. Here the CDR3 DNA reads TGTGCCAGCAGCTTGTGGGCGCGGTCCTACAATGAGCAGTTCTTC. It yields the protein CASSLWARSYNEQFF. The rearrangement joins TRBV5-5 to TRBJ2-1; D is ambiguous. The V end was cut by 1 base, the J end by 1 base, with 9 bases between. The CDR3 spans 15 residues. Looked up from germline, CDR1 is SGHKS and CDR2 is YYEKEE (reference sequence).

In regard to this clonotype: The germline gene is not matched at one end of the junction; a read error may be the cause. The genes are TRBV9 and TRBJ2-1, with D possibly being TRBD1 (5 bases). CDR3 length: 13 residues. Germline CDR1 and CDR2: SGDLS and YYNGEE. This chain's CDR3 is CASSVFGADDQSF. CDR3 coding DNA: TGTGCCAGCAGCGTCTTTGGGGCGGATGATCAGTCCTTC.

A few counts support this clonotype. The CDR3 region has the DNA TGTGCCAGCAGGGTGGGACGGGATAATGAAAAACTGTTTTTT. It specifies CASRVGRDNEKLFF. The chain recombines TRBV2 with TRBJ1-4; D may be TRBD1 (5 bases). Germline-derived CDR1 and CDR2 are SNHLY and FYNNEI. Trimming left V 6 bases short and J 4 bases short, with 12 bases between. The CDR3 runs 14 residues.